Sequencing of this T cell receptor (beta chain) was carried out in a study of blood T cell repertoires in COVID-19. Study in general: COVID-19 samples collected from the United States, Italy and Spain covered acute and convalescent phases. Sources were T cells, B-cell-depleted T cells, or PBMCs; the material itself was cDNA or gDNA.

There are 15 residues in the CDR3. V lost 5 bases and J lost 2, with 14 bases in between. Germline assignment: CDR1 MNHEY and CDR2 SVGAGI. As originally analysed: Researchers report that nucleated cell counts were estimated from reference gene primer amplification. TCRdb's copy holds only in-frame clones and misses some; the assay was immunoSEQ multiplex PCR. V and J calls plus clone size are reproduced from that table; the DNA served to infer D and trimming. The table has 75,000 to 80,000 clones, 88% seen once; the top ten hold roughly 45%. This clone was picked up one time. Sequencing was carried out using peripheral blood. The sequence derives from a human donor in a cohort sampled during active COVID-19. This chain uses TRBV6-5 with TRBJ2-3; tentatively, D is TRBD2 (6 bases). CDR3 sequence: CASSLLAEITDTQYF. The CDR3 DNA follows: TGTGCCAGCAGTCTCTTAGCGGAGATCACAGATACGCAGTATTTT.